This is a list of T cell receptor beta chains from one sample in a study of blood T cell repertoires in COVID-19. Assay: immunoSEQ multiplex PCR; the TCRdb copy retains only in-frame clones and omits some. Of about 350,000 clones detected, around nine tenths appear once; the ten largest clones hold approximately 0.93%. Sequenced material: PBMCs or T cells enriched from blood (not recorded which). The receptors derive from a woman younger than 45 who had been exposed to COVID-19. Each CDR3 is given with its conserved first and last residue. The D gene is left open where the match is weak.

TRBJ2-7	16	TRBV9	TRBD2	CASSVGGRASSYEQYF
TRBJ1-3	13	TRBV12-3/TRBV12-4	-	CASSLSSGNTIYF
TRBJ2-4	16	TRBV28	TRBD2	CASHASGSRAKNIQYF
TRBJ1-5	14	TRBV3-1/TRBV3-2	-	CASSQGTSNQPQHF
TRBJ1-4	16	TRBV10-3	-	CAISWGRATTNEKLFF
TRBJ2-2	15	TRBV11-3	-	CASSPGGALTGELFF
TRBJ1-5	16	TRBV5-8	-	CASSEGGGYSNQPQHF
TRBJ2-2	18	TRBV27	TRBD2	CASSLSRWLAENTGELFF
TRBJ1-5	15	TRBV28	TRBD1	CASSLGTGRSQPQHF
TRBJ1-5	15	TRBV28	TRBD1	CASSPRQGWTQPQHF
TRBJ1-3	13	TRBV2	-	CASSVVSGNTIYF
TRBJ1-2	13	TRBV9	-	CASSQGQTYGYTF
TRBJ1-1	14	TRBV27	-	CASNFRSGNTEAFF
TRBJ2-5	15	TRBV24-1	-	CATSDRGGMVETQYF
TRBJ2-7	12	TRBV27	-	CASSRDRSQQYF
TRBJ1-5	15	TRBV7-9	TRBD1	CASSKDRGGNQPQHF
TRBJ2-7	13	TRBV27	-	CASSLKGAYEQYF
TRBJ1-3	15	TRBV5-1	TRBD1	CASSRGQGAGNTIYF
TRBJ1-4	15	TRBV7-9	-	CASSLTVGANEKLFF
TRBJ2-3	18	TRBV13	TRBD2	CASSHGTSGRTSTDTQYF
TRBJ2-7	18	TRBV27	TRBD2	CASQSGLAGTFTRYEQYF
TRBJ2-1	15	TRBV29-1	TRBD1	CSVGQGSTSYNEQFF
TRBJ2-2	15	TRBV6-5	-	CASSYGFHNTGELFF
TRBJ1-2	13	TRBV28	-	CASISGFAIGYTF
TRBJ2-1	12	TRBV28	-	CASDARNNEQFF
TRBJ1-5	16	TRBV18	-	CASSRMGQTGDQPQHF
TRBJ2-7	14	TRBV5-1	TRBD2	CASTGTSGTGEQYF
TRBJ1-6	13	TRBV3-1/TRBV3-2	-	CASGGQGESPLHF
TRBJ2-7	14	TRBV19	-	CASSIGTSTYEQYF
TRBJ1-1	14	TRBV27	-	CASSWGGVGTEAFF
TRBJ1-2	12	TRBV12-3/TRBV12-4	-	CASSAPGGGYTF
TRBJ1-2	14	TRBV6-5	-	CASSYSHRTYGYTF
TRBJ2-7	18	TRBV5-1	-	CASSPGFWPPRSIYEQYF
TRBJ1-1	11	TRBV29-1	-	CSVGANTEAFF
TRBJ2-7	15	TRBV6-5	TRBD2	CASSSPASGSDEQYF
TRBJ2-1	16	TRBV28	TRBD2	CASSSIAGDGYNEQFF
TRBJ2-5	16	TRBV25-1	-	CASSKGSPTGLQTQYF
TRBJ2-7	15	TRBV27	-	CASRRQRALTYEQYF
TRBJ1-4	14	TRBV11-3	TRBD1	CASSPGTANEKLFF
TRBJ1-6	14	TRBV11-2	-	CASSWDKALSPLHF
TRBJ1-3	15	TRBV10-3	TRBD1	CAISDTGVLGNTIYF
TRBJ1-2	15	TRBV19	TRBD1	CASSESTGPNYGYTF
TRBJ2-2	16	TRBV11-2	TRBD1	CASSSLRQGRLVELFF